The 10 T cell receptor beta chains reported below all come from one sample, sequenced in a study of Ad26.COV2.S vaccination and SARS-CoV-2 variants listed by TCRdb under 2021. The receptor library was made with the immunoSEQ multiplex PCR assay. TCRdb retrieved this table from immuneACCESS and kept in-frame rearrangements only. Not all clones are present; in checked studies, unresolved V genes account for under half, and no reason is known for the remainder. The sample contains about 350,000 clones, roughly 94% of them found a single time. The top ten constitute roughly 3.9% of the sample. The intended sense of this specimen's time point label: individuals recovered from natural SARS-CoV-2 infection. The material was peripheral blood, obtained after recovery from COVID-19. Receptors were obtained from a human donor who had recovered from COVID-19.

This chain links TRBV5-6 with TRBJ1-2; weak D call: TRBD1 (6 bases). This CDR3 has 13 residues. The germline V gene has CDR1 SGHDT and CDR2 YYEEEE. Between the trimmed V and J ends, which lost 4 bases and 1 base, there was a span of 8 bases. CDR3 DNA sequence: TGTGCCAGCAGCACAGGGAGTAACTATGGCTACACCTTC. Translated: CASSTGSNYGYTF.

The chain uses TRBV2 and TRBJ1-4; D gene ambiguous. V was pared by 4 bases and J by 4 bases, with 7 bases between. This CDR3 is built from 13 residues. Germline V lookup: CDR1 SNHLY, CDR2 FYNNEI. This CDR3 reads CASSVQFNEKLFF. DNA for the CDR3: TGTGCCAGCAGTGTCCAATTTAATGAAAAACTGTTTTTT.

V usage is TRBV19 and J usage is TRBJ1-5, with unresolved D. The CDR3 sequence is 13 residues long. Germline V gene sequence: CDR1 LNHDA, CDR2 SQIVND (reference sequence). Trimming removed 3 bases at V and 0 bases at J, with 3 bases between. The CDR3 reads CASSMSSNQPQHF. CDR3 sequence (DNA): TGTGCCAGTAGTATGTCTAGCAATCAGCCCCAGCATTTT.

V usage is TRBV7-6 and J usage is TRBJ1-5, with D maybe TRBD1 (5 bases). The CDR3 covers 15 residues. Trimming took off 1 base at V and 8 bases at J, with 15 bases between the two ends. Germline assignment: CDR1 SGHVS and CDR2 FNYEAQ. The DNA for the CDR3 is TGTGCCAGCAGCTTAGAACCGGCAGGAGGGGAGCCCCAGCATTTT. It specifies CASSLEPAGGEPQHF. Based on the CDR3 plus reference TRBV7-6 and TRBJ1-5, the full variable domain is GAGVSQSPRYKVTKRGQDVALRCDPISGHVSLYWYRQALGQGPEFLTYFNYEAQQDKSGLPNDRFSAERPEGSISTLTIQRTEQRDSAMYRCASSLEPAGGEPQHFGDGTRLSIL.

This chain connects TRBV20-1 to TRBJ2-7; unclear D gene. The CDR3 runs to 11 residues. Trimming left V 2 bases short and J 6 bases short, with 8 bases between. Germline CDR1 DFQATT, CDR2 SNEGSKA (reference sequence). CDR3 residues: CSARKRLEQYF. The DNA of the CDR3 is TGCAGTGCTAGAAAGCGTCTCGAGCAGTACTTC.

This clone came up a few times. CDR3 residues: CASSLWVTGVSYNEQFF. In DNA form, the CDR3 reads TGTGCCAGCAGCTTGTGGGTCACAGGGGTCTCCTACAATGAGCAGTTCTTC. The chain combines TRBV5-6 with TRBJ2-1; TRBD1 matches at 7 bases. This CDR3 is built from 17 residues. Germline CDR1 is SGHDT and CDR2 is YYEEEE. The J segment lost 0 bases and the V segment lost 1 base, leaving 7 bases of the junction unmatched.

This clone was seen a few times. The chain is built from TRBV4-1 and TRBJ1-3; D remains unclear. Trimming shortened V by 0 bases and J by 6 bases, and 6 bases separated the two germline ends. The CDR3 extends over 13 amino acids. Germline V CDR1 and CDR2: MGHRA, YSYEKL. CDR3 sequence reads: CASSQDPQNTIYF. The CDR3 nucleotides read TGCGCCAGCAGCCAAGATCCCCAAAACACCATATATTTT.

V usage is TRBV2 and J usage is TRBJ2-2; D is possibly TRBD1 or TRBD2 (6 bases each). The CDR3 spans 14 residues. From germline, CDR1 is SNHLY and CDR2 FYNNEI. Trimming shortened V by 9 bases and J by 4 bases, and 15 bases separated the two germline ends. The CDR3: CAREGGRSTGELFF. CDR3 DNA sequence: TGTGCCAGGGAAGGGGGGCGCAGCACCGGGGAGCTGTTTTTT.

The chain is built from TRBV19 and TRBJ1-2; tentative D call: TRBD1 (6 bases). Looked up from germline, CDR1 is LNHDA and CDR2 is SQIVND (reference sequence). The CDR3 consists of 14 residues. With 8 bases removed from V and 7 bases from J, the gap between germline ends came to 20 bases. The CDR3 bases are TGTGCCAGTGGCACCGGGACAACTGCGGGTGGCTACACCTTC. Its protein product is CASGTGTTAGGYTF.

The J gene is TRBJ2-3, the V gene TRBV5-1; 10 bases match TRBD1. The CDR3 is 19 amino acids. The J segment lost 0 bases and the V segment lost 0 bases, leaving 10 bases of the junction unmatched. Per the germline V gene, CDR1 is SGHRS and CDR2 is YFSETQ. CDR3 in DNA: TGCGCCAGCAGCTTGGCATGGGTGTGGGACAGGGGTAGCACAGATACGCAGTATTTT. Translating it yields CASSLAWVWDRGSTDTQYF.